The 17 T cell receptor beta chains in this list originate from one sample, sequenced in a study of graft-versus-host responses after intestinal transplantation. Repertoires were generated with immunoSEQ multiplex PCR, while TCRdb's copy carries only in-frame clones and drops some. The repertoire holds 13,000 to 15,000 clones, with approximately 40% as singletons. The sample was alloreactive CD4+ T cells from a mixed lymphocyte reaction culture, taken before intestinal transplant. Subset here: CFSE-low proliferating T cells sorted from approximately 6-day pre-transplant mixed lymphocyte reaction (GvH or HvG direction). The source of these receptors is a human patient who received an intestinal transplant.

By frequency in the sample, this clone is medium-sized (0.01 to 0.1%). The chain has TRBV6-5 and TRBJ1-6; TRBD1 might be the D (6 bases). Germline CDR1 is MNHEY and CDR2 is SVGAGI. Deletions cut 4 bases from V and 13 bases from J, with 20 bases between. The CDR3 has 15 residues. The CDR3 bases are TGTGCCAGCAGTTCATTTCAGGGGACGGGATCCCCCCTCCACTTT. This encodes CASSSFQGTGSPLHF.

The chain has TRBV18 and TRBJ1-1; D is perhaps TRBD1 (5 bases). The CDR3 is 14 amino acids. The germline V and J ends were trimmed by 6 bases and 2 bases, with 13 bases remaining between them. The germline V gene has CDR1 KGHSH and CDR2 LQKENI. In DNA form, the CDR3 reads TGTGCCAGCTCCCCCACGACAGCCAACACTGAAGCTTTCTTT. Translation gives CASSPTTANTEAFF. The whole variable domain, remainder taken from reference TRBV18 and TRBJ1-1, is NAGVMQNPRHLVRRRGQEARLRCSPMKGHSHVYWYRQLPEEGLKFMVYLQKENIIDESGMPKERFSAEFPKEGPSILRIQQVVRGDSAAYFCASSPTTANTEAFFGQGTRLTVV.

This chain links TRBV13 with TRBJ2-7; D gene ambiguous. Trimming took off 4 bases at V and 3 bases at J, with 16 bases between the two ends. The CDR3 consists of 15 residues. Germline values: CDR1 PRHDT, CDR2 FYEKMQ (reference sequence). The CDR3 coding sequence is TGTGCCAGCAGCTCGGGTCTCGGTGCTAGCTACGAGCAGTACTTC. Its translation: CASSSGLGASYEQYF.

This clone was seen more than once but under ten times. This rearrangement joins TRBV5-1 to TRBJ2-5, with TRBD2 matching over 7 bases. The trim removed 3 bases at V and 4 bases at J, leaving 3 bases unmatched. CDR3 length: 13 residues. In germline, CDR1 is SGHRS, CDR2 YFSETQ. The CDR3 DNA is TGCGCCAGCAGCTGGGGAGGGGCAGAGACCCAGTACTTC. It specifies CASSWGGAETQYF.

The gene calls are TRBV19 and TRBJ2-6; 9 bases map to TRBD1. CDR1 and CDR2 (germline): LNHDA, SQIVND (reference sequence). The CDR3 loop spans 15 amino acids. Losses at the gene ends were 9 bases for V and 2 bases for J; bases not matched to a gene: 5. The CDR3 DNA follows: TGTGCCAGCGGGACAGGGCTTGCTGGGGCCAACGTCCTGACTTTC. Translating gives CASGTGLAGANVLTF.

This clone qualifies as medium-sized. The chain has TRBV10-3 and TRBJ2-1; tentatively, D is TRBD1 (7 bases). The CDR3 has 15 amino acids. The ends were cut back, 6 bases at V and 5 bases at J, with 17 bases in the middle. CDR1 and CDR2 (germline): ENHRY, SYGVKD. This CDR3 reads CAIRTRETGNNEQFF. The CDR3 DNA is TGTGCCATCAGAACCCGGGAGACAGGGAACAATGAGCAGTTCTTC.

The CDR3 bases are TGTGCCAGCAGTGTGGGCCAGGCCTATGGCTACACCTTC. This codes for CASSVGQAYGYTF. The rearrangement joins TRBV25-1 to TRBJ1-2, with no clear D. Deletions cut 4 bases from V and 4 bases from J, with 10 bases between. The CDR3 covers 13 residues. CDR1 and CDR2 (germline): MGHDK, SYGVNS.

V usage is TRBV9 and J usage is TRBJ2-5; 8 bases align to TRBD2. V shed 4 bases and J 4 bases; nucleotides not matched to a gene: 6. The CDR3 has 14 amino acids. The germline V gene has CDR1 SGDLS and CDR2 YYNGEE. CDR3 nucleotides: TGTGCCAGCAGCATACGGGGGGGCCTAGAGACCCAGTACTTC. Translating it yields CASSIRGGLETQYF. The whole variable domain, filled in from reference TRBV9 and TRBJ2-5, reads DSGVTQTPKHLITATGQRVTLRCSPRSGDLSVYWYQQSLDQGLQFLIQYYNGEERAKGNILERFSAQQFPDLHSELNLSSLELGDSALYFCASSIRGGLETQYFGPGTRLLVL.

The chain combines TRBV4-3 with TRBJ1-2; 8 bases fit TRBD1. Germline-derived CDR1 and CDR2 are LGHNA and YSLEER. The CDR3 is 15 residues long. J gave up 2 bases and V 4 bases, and 6 bases lay outside the gene matches. This chain's CDR3 is CASSPGAGGNYGYTF. In DNA form, the CDR3 reads TGCGCCAGCAGCCCTGGGGCAGGGGGCAACTATGGCTACACCTTC.

The gene calls are TRBV5-1 and TRBJ1-2; TRBD1 matches 7 bases. Germline V gene data show CDR1 as SGHRS and CDR2 as YFSETQ. V lost 4 bases to trimming and J lost 4 bases; unmatched junction nucleotides: 13. CDR3 length: 16 amino acids. The CDR3 DNA reads TGCGCCAGCAGCCCCATACCCACGACAGGGATCTATGGCTACACCTTC. Residues: CASSPIPTTGIYGYTF.

The chain recombines TRBV4-3 with TRBJ2-7; 11 bases agree with TRBD2. The trim removed 0 bases at V and 4 bases at J, leaving 11 bases unmatched. Germline V CDR1 and CDR2: LGHNA, YSLEER. The CDR3 covers 18 residues. CDR3 amino acids: CASSQEILTSGAPYEQYF. CDR3 DNA sequence: TGCGCCAGCAGCCAAGAAATATTGACTAGCGGGGCGCCATACGAGCAGTACTTC.

V usage is TRBV30 and J usage is TRBJ2-5, with D possibly matching TRBD1 (6 bases). Germline CDR1 GTSNPN, CDR2 SVGIG (reference sequence). The CDR3 runs to 13 residues. Trimming stripped 5 bases from V and 2 bases from J, with 12 bases between. CDR3 DNA: TGTGCCTGGGGGGGACAATTTCAAGAGACCCAGTACTTC. It yields the protein CAWGGQFQETQYF.

This clone was observed a few times. The V gene is TRBV7-2, the J gene TRBJ1-5, with D possibly being TRBD1 (6 bases). CDR1 and CDR2 from the germline V gene are SGHTA and FQGNSA. The V end lost 2 bases, the J end lost 7 bases, and 15 bases lay between the germline ends. The CDR3 loop spans 15 amino acids. The CDR3 region is CASSLSRGAGQPQHF. The DNA of the CDR3 is TGTGCCAGCAGCTTATCCCGGGGGGCTGGACAGCCCCAGCATTTT.

This clone was detected only a few times. J is TRBJ2-3 and V is TRBV18; D remains unclear. Germline V gene lookup returns CDR1 KGHSH and CDR2 LQKENI. V dropped 5 bases and J dropped 0 bases, with 9 bases sitting between them. The CDR3 is 14 residues long. Here the CDR3 reads CASSTYLSTDTQYF. In DNA form, the CDR3 reads TGTGCCAGCTCAACTTACCTTAGCACAGATACGCAGTATTTT.

The chain couples TRBV7-9 to TRBJ2-7; 8 bases are a match to TRBD2. The CDR3 is made up of 12 amino acids. V lost 5 bases to trimming and J lost 6 bases; unmatched junction nucleotides: 3. From germline, CDR1 is SEHNR and CDR2 FQNEAQ (reference sequence). The CDR3 nucleotides are TGTGCCAGCAGCCTTGGACTAGCCGAGCAGTACTTC. Its protein is CASSLGLAEQYF. Using reference TRBV7-9 and TRBJ2-7 for the parts outside the CDR3, the full variable domain is DTGVSQNPRHKITKRGQNVTFRCDPISEHNRLYWYRQTLGQGPEFLTYFQNEAQLEKSRLLSDRFSAERPKGSFSTLEIQRTEQGDSAMYLCASSLGLAEQYFGPGTRLTVT.

This chain connects TRBV6-5 to TRBJ2-7; D ambiguous. Germline CDR1 reads MNHEY; CDR2 reads SVGAGI. The CDR3 consists of 12 residues. Trimming removed 6 bases at V and 3 bases at J, with 9 bases between. The CDR3 spells CASSSSLYEQYF. Written as DNA, the CDR3 is TGTGCCAGCAGCTCCAGTCTCTACGAGCAGTACTTC.

This chain joins TRBV7-9 and TRBJ2-3, with 8 bases matching TRBD1. CDR3 length: 17 residues. The V and J ends lost 3 bases and 2 bases, in that order; junction bases with no gene match: 10. Germline V gives CDR1 SEHNR, CDR2 FQNEAQ (reference sequence). The CDR3 sequence: CASSFYTGGLLTDTQYF. The DNA for the CDR3 is TGTGCCAGCAGCTTTTATACAGGGGGTTTGCTCACAGATACGCAGTATTTT.